The 24 T cell receptor beta chains below all came from one sample that was sequenced in a study of OX40 agonist ivuxolimab in advanced cancers. Generated by immunoSEQ multiplex PCR, the TCRdb table keeps only in-frame clones and is missing some. Of fewer than 80,000 clones detected, 89% appear once; the ten largest clones hold around 12%. The sequencing here drew on CD4+ or CD8+ T cells sorted from blood, taken in a trial of the OX40 agonist ivuxolimab. The receptors were gathered from an adult with an advanced solid tumor such as melanoma, head and neck, liver or kidney cancer.

V and J are TRBV14 and TRBJ2-1; 7 bases are a match to TRBD1. CDR3 length: 15 amino acids. CDR1 and CDR2 from the germline V gene are SGHDN and FVKESK. J gave up 9 bases and V 4 bases, and 12 bases lay outside the gene matches. CDR3 in DNA: TGTGCCAGCAGCCCCCTCCAGACAGGGATTACTGAGCAGTTCTTC. Amino acids: CASSPLQTGITEQFF.

This chain connects TRBV9 to TRBJ2-5; 11 nucleotides match TRBD2. The CDR3 runs to 14 residues. Losses at the gene ends were 0 bases for V and 5 bases for J; bases not matched to a gene: 0. Germline V gene lookup returns CDR1 SGDLS and CDR2 YYNGEE. As DNA, the CDR3 is TGTGCCAGCAGCGTAGGGACTAGCGGGGAGACCCAGTACTTC. Translated, it gives CASSVGTSGETQYF.

The chain recombines TRBV10-2 with TRBJ2-3, with a weak D call TRBD2 (6 bases). Germline V CDR1 and CDR2: WSHSY, SAAADI. Trimming cost V 2 bases and J 0 bases, with 9 bases left between them. This CDR3 contains 15 residues. CDR3: CASSEPLASTDTQYF. CDR3 in DNA: TGCGCCAGCAGTGAGCCACTAGCTAGCACAGATACGCAGTATTTT.

There are a few counts of this clone. The CDR3, as DNA: TGTGCCAGCAGCTTTGCGGGCACTGAAGCTTTCTTT. Encoded protein: CASSFAGTEAFF. The chain carries TRBV7-9 and TRBJ1-1; D gene ambiguous. V was trimmed by 3 bases and J by 4 bases, leaving 6 bases between them. The germline gives CDR1 SEHNR, CDR2 FQNEAQ (reference sequence). This CDR3 contains 12 residues.

J is TRBJ2-7 and V is TRBV7-3; TRBD1 or TRBD2 may be the D gene (5 bases each). Germline CDR1 reads SGHTA; CDR2 reads FQGTGA. The CDR3 consists of 13 residues. V lost 5 bases and J lost 3, with 11 bases in between. CDR3 in amino acids: CASSPGRGYEQYF. The CDR3, as DNA: TGTGCCAGCAGCCCGGGACGTGGCTACGAGCAGTACTTC.

The chain carries TRBV27 and TRBJ2-7, with D unclear. The CDR3 contains 14 residues. Trimming took 6 bases from V and 3 from J, leaving 15 bases between them. CDR1 is MNHEY, CDR2 SMNVEV, per germline (reference sequence). The CDR3 DNA sequence: TGTGCCAGCAGGGTTCGTGGGTCGGTCTACGAGCAGTACTTC. Encoded protein: CASRVRGSVYEQYF.

V is TRBV5-4 and J is TRBJ2-1; D tentatively reads TRBD1 or TRBD2 (5 bases each). Germline V gene sequence: CDR1 SGHNT, CDR2 YYREEE (reference sequence). The ends were cut back, 4 bases at V and 10 bases at J, with 15 bases in the middle. There are 13 residues in the CDR3. CDR3 bases: TGTGCCAGCAGCCCGGGACGTCGGGCGGAGCAGTTCTTC. Its translation: CASSPGRRAEQFF.

The chain links TRBV27 to TRBJ1-2, with D uncertain. Trimming removed 2 bases at V and 4 bases at J, with 8 bases between. There are 13 residues in the CDR3. Germline CDR1 and CDR2: MNHEY and SMNVEV (reference sequence). CDR3: CASSLGLSYGYTF. The CDR3 DNA is TGTGCCAGCAGTTTAGGGTTAAGCTATGGCTACACCTTC.

The chain couples TRBV10-2 to TRBJ2-1; 8 nucleotides line up with TRBD1. Germline CDR1 is WSHSY and CDR2 is SAAADI. The CDR3 is 15 amino acids. The ends lost 6 bases at V and 2 bases at J; junction bases unmatched: 6. The CDR3 region is CASSGDRSPYNEQFF. In nucleotides, the CDR3 is TGCGCCAGCAGCGGGGACAGGTCTCCCTACAATGAGCAGTTCTTC.

The gene calls are TRBV7-2 and TRBJ1-4, with 8 bases that match TRBD1. CDR3 size: 16 residues. The V gene's germline CDR1 is SGHTA and CDR2 FQGNSA. V gave up 7 bases and J gave up 0 bases; unmatched junction bases: 7. CDR3 region: CASTTTGAATNEKLFF. CDR3 bases: TGTGCCAGCACCACGACAGGGGCGGCAACTAATGAAAAACTGTTTTTT.

The V and J genes are TRBV10-1 and TRBJ2-7; 7 positions match TRBD1. The V gene end was trimmed by 2 bases and the J gene end by 1 base; junction bases not matched to a gene: 2. The CDR3 covers 14 residues. Germline CDR1 WNHNN, CDR2 SYGVQD (reference sequence). The CDR3 DNA reads as TGCGCCAGCAGTGAGCACAGGGGTTCCTACGAGCAGTACTTC. It encodes CASSEHRGSYEQYF.

The rearrangement uses TRBV2 and TRBJ2-3, with D perhaps TRBD2 (7 bases). The germline V gene has CDR1 SNHLY and CDR2 FYNNEI. V was shortened by 7 bases and J by 0 bases, with 14 bases between the two germline ends. The length of the CDR3 is 15 residues. The CDR3 spells CASIGRGPSTDTQYF. The CDR3 DNA reads TGTGCCAGCATTGGGCGGGGGCCTAGCACAGATACGCAGTATTTT.

CDR3 DNA: TGTGCCAGCAGCCTTAATCCCGGGGTTTACGAGACCCAGTACTTC. It specifies CASSLNPGVYETQYF. The chain uses TRBV7-3 and TRBJ2-5, with a possible D match to TRBD2 (5 bases). V lost 5 bases to trimming and J lost 5 bases, with 18 bases between them. This CDR3 spans 15 amino acids. Germline values: CDR1 SGHTA, CDR2 FQGTGA. The whole variable domain, remainder taken from reference TRBV7-3 and TRBJ2-5, is GAGVSQTPSNKVTEKGKYVELRCDPISGHTALYWYRQSLGQGPEFLIYFQGTGAADDSGLPNDRFFAVRPEGSVSTLKIQRTERGDSAVYLCASSLNPGVYETQYFGPGTRLLVL.

The chain carries TRBV27 and TRBJ2-5; no firm D call. CDR3 length: 12 amino acids. CDR1 MNHEY and CDR2 SMNVEV come from the germline V gene (reference sequence). Trimming shortened V by 6 bases and J by 5 bases, and 10 bases separated the two germline ends. CDR3 coding DNA: TGTGCCAGCAGCTCCTCGGGTGAGACCCAGTACTTC. Translated: CASSSSGETQYF.

The CDR3 bases are TGTGCCAGCAGCCAGACCGACTGGGGGGGTGGCTACACCTTC. It specifies CASSQTDWGGGYTF. V and J are TRBV14 and TRBJ1-2, with a weak D call TRBD1 (5 bases). Trimming removed 3 bases at V and 7 bases at J, with 15 bases between. The CDR3 spans 14 residues. CDR1 and CDR2 from the germline V gene are SGHDN and FVKESK.

This clone has a single count. The CDR3 DNA reads as TGTGCCTGGCAGACTAGCGGGAGGGGGGAGCAGTTCTTC. Its translation: CAWQTSGRGEQFF. The chain links TRBV30 to TRBJ2-1, with 14 bases lining up with TRBD2. Germline CDR1 is GTSNPN and CDR2 is SVGIG (reference sequence). Trimming cost V 5 bases and J 10 bases; bases outside gene matches: 4. The CDR3 has 13 residues.

This chain links TRBV30 with TRBJ1-2, with 9 bases aligning to TRBD1. CDR3 length: 13 residues. V lost 7 bases, J lost 6 bases, and 9 bases stayed unmatched. The germline CDR1 and CDR2 sequences are GTSNPN and SVGIG (reference sequence). The CDR3 DNA reads as TGTGCCTCCCAATCGGACAGGGGAAATGGCTACACCTTC. Its protein product is CASQSDRGNGYTF.

The DNA of the CDR3 is TGCGCCAGCAGCTTTCGGGAGGTAGACTCTGGGGCCAACGTCCTGACTTTC. Its protein product is CASSFREVDSGANVLTF. V and J are TRBV5-1 and TRBJ2-6, with 7 bases fitting TRBD2. The germline V gene encodes CDR1 SGHRS and CDR2 YFSETQ. The CDR3 is 17 residues long. V was clipped by 2 bases and J by 0 bases; unmatched bases: 5.

This chain links TRBV9 with TRBJ2-3, with D tentatively TRBD2 (6 bases). The CDR3 has 14 residues. Germline lookup yields CDR1 SGDLS and CDR2 YYNGEE. V was clipped by 3 bases and J by 2 bases, with 10 bases between them. The CDR3 sequence is CASSGSGLTDTQYF. In DNA, the CDR3 is TGTGCCAGCAGCGGTAGCGGCCTCACAGATACGCAGTATTTT.

The V gene is TRBV5-1, the J gene TRBJ2-2, with 9 bases aligning to TRBD2. Unmatched junction bases numbered 9, after V lost 2 bases and J lost 4 bases. Germline assignment: CDR1 SGHRS and CDR2 YFSETQ. CDR3 length: 17 residues. CDR3 region: CASSLFIAGESTGELFF. The CDR3 DNA is TGCGCCAGCAGCTTATTTATAGCGGGGGAGTCCACCGGGGAGCTGTTTTTT. Full variable domain (outside the CDR3, taken from reference TRBV5-1 and TRBJ2-2): KAGVTQTPRYLIKTRGQQVTLSCSPISGHRSVSWYQQTPGQGLQFLFEYFSETQRNKGNFPGRFSGRQFSNSRSEMNVSTLELGDSALYLCASSLFIAGESTGELFFGEGSRLTVL.

The rearrangement uses TRBV11-3 and TRBJ2-7; TRBD1 aligns across 7 bases. The germline V gene has CDR1 SGHNT and CDR2 YENEEA. Trimming cost V 2 bases and J 2 bases; bases outside gene matches: 0. The CDR3 consists of 13 residues. CDR3 protein: CASSLTGAYEQYF. CDR3 bases: TGTGCCAGCAGCTTAACAGGGGCCTACGAGCAGTACTTC.

This sequence joins TRBV27 and TRBJ1-2; the D is unclear. V lost 5 bases to trimming and J lost 2 bases, with 9 bases between them. CDR3 length equals 13 residues. Germline loops: CDR1 MNHEY, CDR2 SMNVEV (reference sequence). Here the CDR3 DNA reads TGTGCCAGCAGTAGCGGCAGCAACTATGGCTACACCTTC. Its translation is CASSSGSNYGYTF.

The chain carries TRBV12-5 and TRBJ1-1; D call uncertain. Trimming removed 1 base at V and 7 bases at J, with 4 bases between. Per the germline V gene, CDR1 is LGHNT and CDR2 is FRNRAP. The CDR3 loop spans 11 amino acids. Here the CDR3 reads CASGLGHEAFF. Here the CDR3 DNA reads TGTGCTAGTGGTTTGGGCCATGAAGCTTTCTTT.

Concerning this clone itself: At one end the junction does not follow the germline gene, possibly because of a read error. The rearrangement joins TRBV7-9 to TRBJ2-5; TRBD1 matches at 10 bases. Germline CDR1 is SEHNR and CDR2 is FQNEAQ (reference sequence). The CDR3 contains 13 residues. The DNA of the CDR3 is TGTGCCAGCAGCTTAGCCCCCGGGACAGGGGACCACTTC. Translation gives CASSLAPGTGDHF.